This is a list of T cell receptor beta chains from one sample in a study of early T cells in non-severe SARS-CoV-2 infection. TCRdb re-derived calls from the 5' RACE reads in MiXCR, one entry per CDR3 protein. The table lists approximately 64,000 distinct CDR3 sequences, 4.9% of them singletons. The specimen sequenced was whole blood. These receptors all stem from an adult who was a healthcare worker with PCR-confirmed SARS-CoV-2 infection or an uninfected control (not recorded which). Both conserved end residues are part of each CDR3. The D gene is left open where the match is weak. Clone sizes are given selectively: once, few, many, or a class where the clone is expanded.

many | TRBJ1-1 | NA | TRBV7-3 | TGTGCCAGCAGCTCCCTAACCGAAGGTGCTGAAGCTTTCTTT | CASSSLTEGAEAFF
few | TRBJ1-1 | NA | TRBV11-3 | TGTGCCAGCAGCTTAGTCAGGAACACTGAAGCTTTCTTT | CASSLVRNTEAFF
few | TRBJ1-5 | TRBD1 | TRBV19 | TGTGCCAGTAGCTCGCTAGCCGGGACAGGGAATCAGCCCCAGCATTTT | CASSSLAGTGNQPQHF
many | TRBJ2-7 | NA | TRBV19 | TGTGCCAGTAGGAGGAGTCACCAAGTCTACGAGCAGTACTTC | CASRRSHQVYEQYF
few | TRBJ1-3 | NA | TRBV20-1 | TGCAGTGCTAGAGATGACCATTCTGGAAACACCATATATTTT | CSARDDHSGNTIYF
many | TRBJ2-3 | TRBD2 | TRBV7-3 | TGTGCCAGCAGCCCAACTCCTCCGGGGGGGGCCGACACGAATGCGGTTACGCAGTATTTT | CASSPTPPGGADTNAVTQYF
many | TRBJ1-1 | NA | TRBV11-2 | TGTGCCAGCAGCCTCACAGGGCATCTTTACGGGAACACTGAAGCTTTCTTT | CASSLTGHLYGNTEAFF
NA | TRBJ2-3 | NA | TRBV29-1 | TGCAGCGTTGAAGGTACAGGCAGGGATACGCAGTATTTT | CSVEGTGRDTQYF
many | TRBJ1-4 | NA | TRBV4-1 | TGCGCCAGCAGCCAAGGGGGACAACGCAGGGAAAAACTGTTTTTT | CASSQGGQRREKLFF
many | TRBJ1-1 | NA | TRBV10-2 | TGCGCCAGCAGTTTAAACCAGGCTGAAGCTTTCTTT | CASSLNQAEAFF
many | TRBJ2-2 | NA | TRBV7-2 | TGTGCCACCGCAGGGATTGGGCATGGCGGGGAGCTGTTTTTT | CATAGIGHGGELFF
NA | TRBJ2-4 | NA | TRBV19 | TGTGCCAGTAGTATAGGAAGGCTGGTGGGGAACATTCAGTACTTC | CASSIGRLVGNIQYF
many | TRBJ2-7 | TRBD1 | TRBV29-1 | TGCAGCGGGGCAGGACAGGGGGCGCGCGAGCAGTACTTC | CSGAGQGAREQYF
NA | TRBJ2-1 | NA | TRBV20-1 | TGCAGTGCTAGATCCAATGAGCAGTTCTTC | CSARSNEQFF
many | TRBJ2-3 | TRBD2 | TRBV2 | TGTGCCAGCAGTGAAGCTCGACTAGCCGATACGCAGTATTTT | CASSEARLADTQYF
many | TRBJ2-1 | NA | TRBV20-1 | TGCAGTGCTATACGACAGCCTGCGAATGAGCAGTTCTTC | CSAIRQPANEQFF
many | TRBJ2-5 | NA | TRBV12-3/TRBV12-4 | TGTGCCAGCAGCCGAGGACAGCAAGAGACCCAGTACTTC | CASSRGQQETQYF
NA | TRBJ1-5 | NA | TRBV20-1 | TGCAGTGCTAGAGGGGGGGCAGGACCATCGCGCAATCAGCCCCAGCATTTT | CSARGGAGPSRNQPQHF
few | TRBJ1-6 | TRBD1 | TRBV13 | TGTGCCAGCAGCCCAAAAGGGGAGACAGGGTACAATTCACCCCTCCACTTT | CASSPKGETGYNSPLHF
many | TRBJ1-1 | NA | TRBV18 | TGTGCCAGCTCACTTCCGGGATCATCAGAAGCTTTCTTT | CASSLPGSSEAFF
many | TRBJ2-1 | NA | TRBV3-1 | TGTGCCAGCAGCCAGTGGGATGAGCAGTTCTTC | CASSQWDEQFF
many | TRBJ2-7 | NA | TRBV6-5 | TGTGCCAGCCAGATCGGAGACGAGCAGTACTTC | CASQIGDEQYF
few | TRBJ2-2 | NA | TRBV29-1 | TGCAGCGTCTACAAGTCCCACACCGGGGAGCTGTTTTTT | CSVYKSHTGELFF
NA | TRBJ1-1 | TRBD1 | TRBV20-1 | TGCAGTGCTGGACGACAGGGGATGAACACTGAAGCTTTCTTT | CSAGRQGMNTEAFF
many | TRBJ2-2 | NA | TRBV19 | TGTGCCAGTAGTATTGTGGGAAGCACACCCGGGGAGCTGTTTTTT | CASSIVGSTPGELFF
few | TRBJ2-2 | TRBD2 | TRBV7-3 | TGTGCCAGCAGCTTAACGTTGTCTAGCGGGGGCGCGAACACCGGGGAGCTGTTTTTT | CASSLTLSSGGANTGELFF
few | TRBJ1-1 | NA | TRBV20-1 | TGCAGTGCTAGAGGGACGCCTACGAACACTGAAGCTTTCTTT | CSARGTPTNTEAFF
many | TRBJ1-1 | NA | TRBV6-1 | TGTGCCAGCAGTGAACAGGGGAATGAAGCTTTCTTT | CASSEQGNEAFF
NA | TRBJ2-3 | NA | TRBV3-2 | TGTGCCAGCAGCCATTTTTCAGATACGCAGTATTTT | CASSHFSDTQYF
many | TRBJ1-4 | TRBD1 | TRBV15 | TGTGCCACCAGCAGATCGGGGACAGGCCTTGGGGAAAAACTGTTTTTT | CATSRSGTGLGEKLFF
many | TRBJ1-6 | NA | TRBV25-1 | TGTGCCAGCATCGCATCAGGCTATAATTCACCCCTCCACTTT | CASIASGYNSPLHF
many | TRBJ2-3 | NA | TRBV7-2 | TGTGCCAGCAGCTTCCAGACGTCCACAGATACGCAGTATTTT | CASSFQTSTDTQYF
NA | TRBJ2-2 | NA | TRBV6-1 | TGTGCCAGCACTGAGGGGACGGACACCGGGGAGCTGTTTTTT | CASTEGTDTGELFF
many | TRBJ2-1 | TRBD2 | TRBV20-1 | TGCAGTGCTAGGACAACTAGCGATTGGAGCTCCTACAATGAGCAGTTCTTC | CSARTTSDWSSYNEQFF
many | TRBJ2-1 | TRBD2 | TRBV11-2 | TGTGCCAGCAGCTGGAGCGGGAGTGGCAATGAGCAGTTCTTC | CASSWSGSGNEQFF
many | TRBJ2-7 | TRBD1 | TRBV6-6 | TGTGCCAGCAGTTACGGACAGGGGGGGGATTACGAGCAGTACTTC | CASSYGQGGDYEQYF
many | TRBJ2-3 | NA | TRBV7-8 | TGTGCCAGCAGCCAGACAAGGGTTTGGACAGATACGCAGTATTTT | CASSQTRVWTDTQYF
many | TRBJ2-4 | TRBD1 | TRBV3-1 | TGTGTCAGCAGCCCGTCCAAGGGGGCAGGGGTCGAAAACATTCAGTACTTC | CVSSPSKGAGVENIQYF
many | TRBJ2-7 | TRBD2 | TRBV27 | TGTGCCAGCAGTTTAGTGCCCGGGTCACTAGCGGTCTACTACGAGCAGTACTTC | CASSLVPGSLAVYYEQYF
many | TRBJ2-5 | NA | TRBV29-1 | TGCAGCGACGAGCCCGGAGATAGGACCCAGTACTTC | CSDEPGDRTQYF
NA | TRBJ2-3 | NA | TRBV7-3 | TGTGCCAGCAGCAACCCCTCCACAGATACGCAGTATTTT | CASSNPSTDTQYF
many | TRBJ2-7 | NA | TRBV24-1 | TGTGCCACCAGTGAAGTAGACGGCCTACTGTACTTC | CATSEVDGLLYF
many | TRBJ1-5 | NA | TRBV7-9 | TGTGCCAGCAGCTTAGGGGCAGCTCAGCCCCAGCATTTT | CASSLGAAQPQHF
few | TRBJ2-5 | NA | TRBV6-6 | TGTGCCAGCATGGGCAGCTCCACCGCTCTGGGGGAGACCCAGTACTTC | CASMGSSTALGETQYF
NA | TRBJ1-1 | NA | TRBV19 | TGTGCCAGTACCCTTAGCAGGGCCGGAACTGAAGCTTTCTTT | CASTLSRAGTEAFF
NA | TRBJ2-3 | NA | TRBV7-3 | TGTGCCAGCAGCCCCCGGGGCGGGTCCCGCACAGATACGCAGTATTTT | CASSPRGGSRTDTQYF
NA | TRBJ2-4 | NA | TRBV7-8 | TGTGCCAGCAGCTTCGGGGGCAAAAACATTCAGTACTTC | CASSFGGKNIQYF
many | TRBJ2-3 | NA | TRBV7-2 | TGTGCCAGCAGCACACGGGCTTTCACAGATACGCAGTATTTT | CASSTRAFTDTQYF
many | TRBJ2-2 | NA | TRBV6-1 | TGTGCCAGCAGACCGAACAGGGACACCGGGGAGCTGTTTTTT | CASRPNRDTGELFF
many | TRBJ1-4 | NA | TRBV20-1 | TGCAGTGCCTTTTCTGGGAGCGCGATGGATGAAAAACTGTTTTTT | CSAFSGSAMDEKLFF
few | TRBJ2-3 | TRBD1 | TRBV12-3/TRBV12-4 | TGTGCCAGCCTGCGCGGGACAGGGAACACAGATACGCAGTATTTT | CASLRGTGNTDTQYF
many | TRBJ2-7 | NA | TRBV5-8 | TGTGCCAGCAGCTTGGGACAGCTCCTTGGGCAGTACTTC | CASSLGQLLGQYF
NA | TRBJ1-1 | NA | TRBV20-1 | TGCAGTGCTAAGGGCAGGGGAGGTGAAGAAGCTTTCTTT | CSAKGRGGEEAFF
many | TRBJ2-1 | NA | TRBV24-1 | TGTGCCACCAGTGGGAATCCCCGAGGCAAGCAGTTCTTC | CATSGNPRGKQFF
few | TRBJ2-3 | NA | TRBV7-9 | TGTGCCAGCGAGCCTTTCAACAGGGCCACAGATACGCAGTATTTT | CASEPFNRATDTQYF